This T cell receptor (beta chain) was observed in a study of T-cell reconstitution after alpha-beta-depleted transplantation in children. The CDR3 covers 15 residues. V shed 1 base, J shed 4 bases, and the junction held 3 bases outside the gene matches. Germline CDR1 reads SGHVS; CDR2 reads FQNEAQ. In its sample, this clonotype was seen a few times. The authors prepared the TCRbeta library with unique molecular identifiers. TCRdb ran MiXCR on the PCR reads and lists one entry per CDR3 protein. The sample shows hundreds of thousands of distinct CDR3 sequences, over 10% of them seen only once. Sample: PBMCs, mostly from graft donor cells, taken 360 days after TCRalphabeta/CD19-depleted stem cell transplant. This receptor was taken from a male patient younger than 18 who had a stem cell transplant for acute myeloid leukemia, so the T cells may come from the graft donor. The genes are TRBV7-8 and TRBJ2-1; the match to TRBD1 covers 8 bases. CDR3 coding DNA: TGTGCCAGCAGCTTAGATGGGACAGGATACAATGAGCAGTTCTTC. As protein: CASSLDGTGYNEQFF.